What follows are 24 T cell receptor beta chains derived from one specimen sequenced in a study of vaccination effects on CD4 cells after COVID-19. Antigen-specific CD4+ T cell clonotypes were called by their expansion after viral peptide-pool culture in ViraFEST. The authors isolated CD4+ T cells after around nine days of culture. Vaccination of participants consisted of two doses of either the BNT162b2 or mRNA-1273 vaccine. Some clones are missing from TCRdb's copy, which holds only in-frame ones; the method was immunoSEQ multiplex PCR. The sample has tens of thousands of clones, around four fifths seen once. Their antigens are not known. The sample was CD4+ T cells from PBMCs cultured with HCoV-OC43 spike peptides, taken after COVID-19 vaccination. As to subset: HCoV-OC43 spike overlapping peptide pool stimulation. The receptors were gathered from a human donor who received a COVID-19 vaccine.

The chain has TRBV7-2 and TRBJ1-1; D not resolved. V dropped 2 bases and J dropped 0 bases, with 16 bases sitting between them. CDR1 and CDR2 from the germline V gene are SGHTA and FQGNSA. The CDR3 runs to 17 residues. The CDR3: CASSLWQAQQLNTEAFF. CDR3 in DNA: TGTGCCAGCAGCTTATGGCAGGCTCAACAATTGAACACTGAAGCTTTCTTT.

The chain has TRBV27 and TRBJ2-3; 8 bases are shared with TRBD2. CDR1 and CDR2 from the germline V gene are MNHEY and SMNVEV (reference sequence). The CDR3 has 14 residues. V lost 6 bases to trimming and J lost 0 bases; unmatched junction nucleotides: 2. The CDR3 spells CASRLAGSTDTQYF. Here the CDR3 DNA reads TGTGCCAGCAGGTTAGCGGGGAGCACAGATACGCAGTATTTT.

This chain links TRBV5-6 with TRBJ1-2; the match to TRBD1 covers 9 bases. Germline assignment: CDR1 SGHDT and CDR2 YYEEEE. The V gene end was trimmed by 2 bases and the J gene end by 4 bases; junction bases not matched to a gene: 12. The CDR3 has 17 residues. The DNA for the CDR3 is TGTGCCAGCAGCTTACAGGGGGCGCCGATGTCCCCCTATGGCTACACCTTC. Its protein is CASSLQGAPMSPYGYTF.

This chain links TRBV28 with TRBJ1-1; 7 bases line up with TRBD1. CDR3 length equals 12 residues. The J segment lost 4 bases and the V segment lost 6 bases, leaving 2 bases of the junction unmatched. The germline V gene encodes CDR1 MDHEN and CDR2 SYDVKM. CDR3 DNA: TGTGCCAGCAGCGACAGGGCCACTGAAGCTTTCTTT. It is translated as CASSDRATEAFF.

The rearrangement uses TRBV7-2 and TRBJ2-6; D uncertain. From germline, CDR1 is SGHTA and CDR2 FQGNSA. The V and J ends lost 5 bases and 4 bases respectively, with 12 bases between them. The CDR3 spans 15 residues. CDR3 sequence: CASSLVVSGANVLTF. CDR3 nucleotides: TGTGCCAGCAGCCTAGTGGTGTCGGGGGCCAACGTCCTGACTTTC. Complete variable domain (other parts from reference TRBV7-2 and TRBJ2-6): GAGVSQSPSNKVTEKGKDVELRCDPISGHTALYWYRQSLGQGLEFLIYFQGNSAPDKSGLPSDRFSAERTGGSVSTLTIQRTQQEDSAVYLCASSLVVSGANVLTFGAGSRLTVL.

The rearrangement joins TRBV7-2 to TRBJ1-3; D is perhaps TRBD1 (5 bases). Trimming removed 0 bases from V and 0 bases from J, with 6 bases in between. Germline V gene data show CDR1 as SGHTA and CDR2 as FQGNSA. The length of the CDR3 is 15 residues. The CDR3 loop is CASSLARDSGNTIYF. CDR3 nucleotide sequence: TGTGCCAGCAGCTTAGCCAGGGACTCTGGAAACACCATATATTTT. Using reference TRBV7-2 and TRBJ1-3 for the parts outside the CDR3, the full variable domain is GAGVSQSPSNKVTEKGKDVELRCDPISGHTALYWYRQSLGQGLEFLIYFQGNSAPDKSGLPSDRFSAERTGGSVSTLTIQRTQQEDSAVYLCASSLARDSGNTIYFGEGSWLTVV.

This clone came up a few times. The chain uses TRBV7-3 and TRBJ1-1; no clear D. The ends were cut back, 5 bases at V and 6 bases at J, with 10 bases in the middle. Germline values: CDR1 SGHTA, CDR2 FQGTGA. The CDR3 has 12 amino acids. The CDR3 protein is CASSPGGPEAFF. The CDR3 DNA follows: TGTGCCAGCAGCCCCGGTGGACCTGAAGCTTTCTTT.

The chain uses TRBV6-6 and TRBJ2-5; perhaps TRBD1 as D (6 bases). V was shortened by 5 bases and J by 2 bases, with 15 bases between the two germline ends. Germline-derived CDR1 and CDR2 are MNHNY and SVGAGI (reference sequence). This CDR3 region has 15 residues. CDR3 DNA: TGTGCCAGCAGTCAATCCCGACAGGCACAAGAGACCCAGTACTTC. It encodes CASSQSRQAQETQYF.

V gene TRBV5-1 combines with J gene TRBJ2-3; D gene ambiguous. Germline CDR1 is SGHRS and CDR2 is YFSETQ. This CDR3 comprises 12 residues. V shed 0 bases and J shed 5 bases, with 4 bases lying between them. The chain's CDR3 is CASSLAVDTQYF. CDR3 sequence (DNA): TGCGCCAGCAGCTTGGCCGTAGATACGCAGTATTTT.

This sequence joins TRBV7-3 and TRBJ1-1; D is perhaps TRBD1 (6 bases). Germline values: CDR1 SGHTA, CDR2 FQGTGA. The CDR3 spans 13 residues. V lost 4 bases, J lost 2 bases, and 8 bases lay in between. CDR3 in DNA: TGTGCCAGCAGCTCACAGGGTAACACTGAAGCTTTCTTT. Translated, it gives CASSSQGNTEAFF.

This clone appeared a few times. This chain joins TRBV19 and TRBJ2-2; either TRBD1 or TRBD2 may fit D (5 bases each). V lost 11 bases and J 1 base, leaving 14 bases between the germline ends. CDR3 length equals 14 residues. Germline assignment: CDR1 LNHDA and CDR2 SQIVND (reference sequence). In nucleotides, the CDR3 is TGTGCCGTGGGGGATCGAAGGAACACCGGGGAGCTGTTTTTT. It is translated as CAVGDRRNTGELFF.

The rearrangement joins TRBV11-1 to TRBJ1-6; 7 nucleotides agree with TRBD1. This CDR3 has 15 amino acids. V shed 2 bases, J shed 3 bases, and the junction held 1 base outside the gene matches. The germline CDR1 and CDR2 sequences are SGHAT and FQDESV (reference sequence). CDR3 DNA sequence: TGTGCCAGCAGCTTAAGGGACAGCTATAATTCACCCCTCCACTTT. This encodes CASSLRDSYNSPLHF.

The table lists this clone with a few counts. The genes are TRBV2 and TRBJ1-6; 9 bases are a match to TRBD1. The CDR3 spans 16 residues. Looked up from germline, CDR1 is SNHLY and CDR2 is FYNNEI. With V trimmed by 0 bases and J by 10 bases, 7 bases remained unmatched. The CDR3 coding sequence is TGTGCCAGCAGTGAAGCCGGGACAGGGAGGGAATCACCCCTCCACTTT. Its translation: CASSEAGTGRESPLHF.

The chain combines TRBV5-6 with TRBJ2-5, with 8 positions matching TRBD2. CDR3 length equals 15 residues. Trimming took 4 bases from V and 1 from J; bases not matched to a gene: 6. The germline CDR1 and CDR2 sequences are SGHDT and YYEEEE. The CDR3, as DNA: TGTGCCAGCAGCGGTAGCGGGGCAAGCCAAGAGACCCAGTACTTC. This gives the protein CASSGSGASQETQYF.

This clone was seen once. J is TRBJ2-5 and V is TRBV5-1, with D hard to call. The CDR3 is 14 amino acids. Between the trimmed V and J ends, which lost 0 bases and 2 bases, there was a span of 8 bases. Germline V CDR1 and CDR2: SGHRS, YFSETQ. DNA of the CDR3: TGCGCCAGCAGCTTGGCGGACCGACAAGAGACCCAGTACTTC. Translating gives CASSLADRQETQYF.

The rearrangement links TRBV11-3 to TRBJ2-3; 13 bases are shared with TRBD2. With V trimmed by 5 bases and J by 6 bases, 5 bases remained unmatched. The CDR3 consists of 15 residues. Per germline, CDR1 SGHNT and CDR2 YENEEA. The CDR3 here is CASSPGLAGIDTQYF. As DNA, the CDR3 is TGTGCCAGCAGCCCGGGACTAGCGGGGATCGATACGCAGTATTTT.

This rearrangement joins TRBV4-2 to TRBJ2-5; perhaps TRBD2 as D (5 bases). V lost 0 bases and J lost 3, with 8 bases in between. Germline lookup yields CDR1 LGHNA and CDR2 YNFKEQ. The CDR3 extends over 14 amino acids. In nucleotides, the CDR3 is TGTGCCAGCAGCCAAGACCCGGGGAAAGAGACCCAGTACTTC. It yields the protein CASSQDPGKETQYF.

V is TRBV6-6 and J is TRBJ2-7, with 9 bases aligning to TRBD1. V was clipped by 0 bases and J by 1 base; unmatched bases: 4. The CDR3 extends over 16 amino acids. Germline V gene lookup returns CDR1 MNHNY and CDR2 SVGAGI (reference sequence). The CDR3 loop is CASSYSPGQGSYEQYV. CDR3 sequence (DNA): TGTGCCAGCAGTTACTCACCGGGACAGGGATCCTACGAGCAGTACGTC.

This clone was detected only once. This sequence joins TRBV10-3 and TRBJ1-2, with 7 bases identical to TRBD1. Germline CDR1 and CDR2: ENHRY and SYGVKD. The V segment lost 3 bases and the J segment 2 bases; nucleotides outside the gene matches: 3. The CDR3 totals 14 residues. The CDR3 sequence: CAISDQGQNYGYTF. As DNA, the CDR3 is TGTGCCATCAGTGACCAGGGACAGAACTATGGCTACACCTTC.

This clone was found a few times. The chain links TRBV7-2 to TRBJ2-1; 11 nucleotides line up with TRBD2. Germline CDR1 SGHTA, CDR2 FQGNSA. V was clipped by 5 bases and J by 6 bases; unmatched bases: 6. This CDR3 is 15 amino acids long. The CDR3 sequence is CASSVASGGFNEQFF. The CDR3 DNA is TGTGCCAGCAGCGTCGCTAGCGGGGGGTTCAATGAGCAGTTCTTC.

The rearrangement links TRBV6-5 to TRBJ2-3; 7 nucleotides agree with TRBD1. This CDR3 region has 15 residues. The ends lost 6 bases at V and 0 bases at J; junction bases unmatched: 6. The germline CDR1 and CDR2 sequences are MNHEY and SVGAGI. The CDR3 region has the DNA TGTGCCAGCAGGAGTAGGGACAGCAGCACAGATACGCAGTATTTT. Translation: CASRSRDSSTDTQYF.

The chain recombines TRBV6-5 with TRBJ1-5; D is ambiguous. The germline gives CDR1 MNHEY, CDR2 SVGAGI. The CDR3 consists of 11 residues. V dropped 8 bases and J dropped 9 bases, with 11 bases sitting between them. CDR3 region: CASSLVGPQHF. The CDR3 coding sequence is TGTGCCAGCTCCTTGGTGGGGCCCCAGCATTTT.

V is TRBV7-9 and J is TRBJ2-3, with TRBD2 identical over 8 bases. V shed 4 bases and J 8 bases; nucleotides not matched to a gene: 8. This CDR3 is 14 amino acids long. Germline V lookup: CDR1 SEHNR, CDR2 FQNEAQ (reference sequence). CDR3 sequence reads: CASSSRGGDGTQYF. CDR3 DNA sequence: TGTGCCAGCAGCTCCCGGGGGGGCGATGGTACGCAGTATTTT.

The V gene is TRBV6-4, the J gene TRBJ2-1; 10 bases map to TRBD2. Germline CDR1 is MRHNA and CDR2 is SNTAGT. The CDR3 runs to 14 residues. Trimming took 5 bases from V and 7 from J; bases not matched to a gene: 5. CDR3 nucleotide sequence: TGTGCCAGCAGTAAGGAACTAGCGGGAAATGAGCAGTTCTTC. It translates to CASSKELAGNEQFF.